A selection of T cell receptor beta chains follows, all from one sample in a study of CD8+CD57+ T cells in acquired aplastic anemia. TCRdb ran MiXCR on the reads and lists one entry per CDR3 protein. The sample lists under 200,000 distinct CDR3 sequences, about two thirds seen once, with approximately 48% in the top ten. Material for sequencing was sorted CD4+, CD8+, or CD8+CD57+ T cells (not recorded which) from PBMCs. These receptors all stem from a human donor with aplastic anemia. Each CDR3 is given with its conserved first and last residue. A D gene is named only where the DNA matches it firmly. The size entry is marked missing in some rows and otherwise reads once, few, many or a size class.

CASSEFRTGGSYGYTF | TGTGCCAGCAGTGAATTCCGGACAGGGGGGAGCTATGGCTACACCTTC | TRBJ1-2 | TRBV25-1 | TRBD1 | .
CASSLGQGLGREQYF | TGTGCCAGCAGCCTAGGACAGGGCCTAGGGCGGGAGCAGTACTTC | TRBJ2-7 | TRBV7-2 | TRBD1 | .
CASSLGGQANEQFF | TGTGCCAGCAGCTTAGGAGGACAGGCAAATGAGCAGTTCTTC | TRBJ2-1 | TRBV7-9 | TRBD1 | .
CASSKDGWGTDTQYF | TGTGCCAGCAGCAAAGACGGGTGGGGCACAGATACGCAGTATTTT | TRBJ2-3 | TRBV9 | . | .
CASTLTRDTDTQYF | TGTGCCAGCACCTTGACCAGGGACACAGATACGCAGTATTTT | TRBJ2-3 | TRBV2 | . | .
CSVLGDRGTNYGYTF | TGCAGCGTTCTAGGGGACAGGGGAACTAACTATGGCTACACCTTC | TRBJ1-2 | TRBV29-1 | TRBD1 | .
CASSPPGLGHNEQFF | TGTGCCAGCAGTCCTCCGGGACTCGGTCACAATGAGCAGTTCTTC | TRBJ2-1 | TRBV11-3 | . | .
CASSHDRSSGNTIYF | TGTGCCAGCAGCCACGACCGAAGCTCTGGAAACACCATATATTTT | TRBJ1-3 | TRBV7-9 | . | .
CSVEELSTQYF | TGCAGCGTTGAAGAGCTTAGTACGCAGTATTTT | TRBJ2-3 | TRBV29-1 | . | .
CASKTRGGLGTDTQYF | TGTGCCAGCAAAACCCGGGGGGGACTCGGCACAGATACGCAGTATTTT | TRBJ2-3 | TRBV7-9 | TRBD2 | .
CASSSEGTGGNTIYF | TGTGCCAGCAGCTCGGAGGGGACAGGAGGAAACACCATATATTTT | TRBJ1-3 | TRBV5-6 | TRBD1 | .
CASSQRQGNQPQHF | TGTGCCAGCAGCCAGCGACAGGGCAATCAGCCCCAGCATTTT | TRBJ1-5 | TRBV7-2 | . | .
CASSIDHLWGYTF | TGTGCCAGTAGTATAGATCATCTCTGGGGCTACACCTTC | TRBJ1-2 | TRBV19 | . | .
CASSLGTIPEQYF | TGTGCCAGCAGCTTAGGGACTATTCCCGAGCAGTACTTC | TRBJ2-7 | TRBV7-9 | . | .
CASSPGRTPTDTQYF | TGTGCCAGCAGCCCGGGGAGGACTCCCACAGATACGCAGTATTTT | TRBJ2-3 | TRBV7-2 | . | .
CASSSPTKRLARETQYF | TGTGCCAGCAGCTCCCCAACCAAACGACTAGCCAGGGAGACCCAGTACTTC | TRBJ2-5 | TRBV7-2 | TRBD2 | .
CATSGVAPGTATYEQYF | TGTGCCACCAGTGGTGTCGCTCCCGGGACGGCGACCTACGAGCAGTACTTC | TRBJ2-7 | TRBV24-1 | . | .
CGGRTGPQETQYF | TGCGGCGGACGGACAGGGCCACAAGAGACCCAGTACTTC | TRBJ2-5 | TRBV29-1 | TRBD1 | .
CATSGLPGQLDEAFF | TGTGCCACCAGTGGTCTCCCGGGACAGCTGGATGAAGCTTTCTTT | TRBJ1-1 | TRBV24-1 | TRBD1 | .
CASRSQNTEAFF | TGTGCCAGCAGGTCTCAGAACACTGAAGCTTTCTTT | TRBJ1-1 | TRBV25-1 | . | .
CASSRQGYYGYTF | TGTGCCAGCAGCCGACAGGGGTACTATGGCTACACCTTC | TRBJ1-2 | TRBV7-9 | TRBD1 | .
CATSVSSSEQYF | TGTGCCACCAGTGTTAGCTCGAGCGAGCAGTACTTC | TRBJ2-7 | TRBV24-1 | . | .
CASSSTGEKETQYF | TGTGCCAGCAGCTCAACAGGGGAAAAAGAGACCCAGTACTTC | TRBJ2-5 | TRBV7-2 | TRBD1 | few
CASSFRHGDGYTF | TGTGCCAGCAGCTTTAGACACGGGGATGGCTACACCTTC | TRBJ1-2 | TRBV29-1 | . | .
CASSLGRAGNQPQHF | TGTGCCAGCAGCTTGGGGCGGGCAGGGAATCAGCCCCAGCATTTT | TRBJ1-5 | TRBV7-2 | . | once
CASMMDRPQETQYF | TGTGCCAGCATGATGGACAGGCCTCAAGAGACCCAGTACTTC | TRBJ2-5 | TRBV7-9 | TRBD1 | .
CATSAPLAGKETQYF | TGTGCCACCAGTGCCCCCCTAGCGGGCAAAGAGACCCAGTACTTC | TRBJ2-5 | TRBV12-3/TRBV12-4 | TRBD2 | few
CASSQIRAAIMNTEAFF | TGTGCCAGTAGTCAGATTCGGGCAGCCATTATGAACACTGAAGCTTTCTTT | TRBJ1-1 | TRBV19 | . | .
CASSPTIGGEAFF | TGTGCCAGCAGCCCGACAATTGGTGGGGAAGCTTTCTTT | TRBJ1-1 | TRBV7-9 | . | .
CASRNQGEQYF | TGTGCCAGCAGAAATCAGGGGGAGCAGTACTTC | TRBJ2-7 | TRBV7-2 | . | .
CSVKNTATGELFF | TGCAGCGTTAAGAACACAGCCACCGGGGAGCTGTTTTTT | TRBJ2-2 | TRBV29-1 | . | .
CSAKTASNYGYTF | TGCAGTGCTAAAACAGCCTCTAACTATGGCTACACCTTC | TRBJ1-2 | TRBV20-1 | . | once
CASSSTGTASYGYTF | TGTGCCAGCAGCTCTACCGGGACAGCGTCCTATGGCTACACCTTC | TRBJ1-2 | TRBV7-9 | TRBD1 | .
CATSRTGEPSGNTIYF | TGTGCCACCTCGAGGACAGGGGAGCCCTCTGGAAACACCATATATTTT | TRBJ1-3 | TRBV25-1 | TRBD1 | .
CASIPPGQGFDEQFF | TGTGCCAGCATCCCACCGGGACAGGGTTTCGATGAGCAGTTCTTC | TRBJ2-1 | TRBV6-1 | TRBD1 | once
CASSVATRLAGNDEQFF | TGTGCCAGCAGCGTAGCCACGAGACTAGCGGGGAACGATGAGCAGTTCTTC | TRBJ2-1 | TRBV9 | TRBD2 | .
CSYPGGRSGYTF | TGCAGTTACCCGGGGGGGCGAAGCGGCTACACCTTC | TRBJ1-2 | TRBV20-1 | . | .
CSVVMDRETEAFF | TGCAGTGTTGTAATGGACAGGGAGACTGAAGCTTTCTTT | TRBJ1-1 | TRBV20-1 | TRBD1 | .
CASRSDGGAADTQYF | TGTGCCAGCAGGTCCGACGGGGGGGCCGCAGATACGCAGTATTTT | TRBJ2-3 | TRBV2 | TRBD2 | .
CASSPRVQARETQYF | TGTGCCAGCAGCCCAAGGGTCCAGGCAAGGGAGACCCAGTACTTC | TRBJ2-5 | TRBV11-2 | . | .
CSARDWREYQDTQYF | TGCAGTGCTAGAGATTGGCGGGAGTATCAAGATACGCAGTATTTT | TRBJ2-3 | TRBV20-1 | TRBD2 | .
CATSRERGGTHYTQYF | TGTGCCACCAGCAGAGAGCGGGGGGGCACACACTATACGCAGTATTTT | TRBJ2-3 | TRBV15 | TRBD2 | .
CSARDTDFSNQPQHF | TGCAGTGCTAGAGACACAGACTTTAGCAATCAGCCCCAGCATTTT | TRBJ1-5 | TRBV20-1 | . | .
CATSDGTSGSTDTQYF | TGTGCCACCAGTGACGGGACTAGCGGGAGCACAGATACGCAGTATTTT | TRBJ2-3 | TRBV24-1 | TRBD2 | .
CASSLTSSNPGAQETQYF | TGTGCCAGCAGCTTAACCTCCAGCAACCCCGGAGCACAAGAGACCCAGTACTTC | TRBJ2-5 | TRBV7-9 | . | .
CASSLGAGELAFF | TGTGCCAGCAGCCTTGGGGCGGGGGAACTTGCTTTCTTT | TRBJ1-1 | TRBV7-3 | . | once
CASSGDTYEQYF | TGTGCCAGCTCAGGAGACACCTACGAGCAGTACTTC | TRBJ2-7 | TRBV10-3 | . | .
CASSSSRLASGRSPIDTQYF | TGTGCCAGTAGTAGTTCGCGCTTGGCTAGCGGGAGGAGCCCCATAGATACGCAGTATTTT | TRBJ2-3 | TRBV19 | TRBD2 | .
CASSSDFDQPQHF | TGCGCCAGCAGCTCCGACTTTGATCAGCCCCAGCATTTT | TRBJ1-5 | TRBV4-3 | . | .
CASSPKTGGDSPLNF | TGTGCCAGCAGCCCTAAGACAGGGGGCGATTCACCCCTCAACTTT | TRBJ1-6 | TRBV7-3 | TRBD1 | .
CATSGRDRDYEQYF | TGTGCCACCAGCGGCCGGGACAGGGACTACGAGCAGTACTTC | TRBJ2-7 | TRBV15 | TRBD1 | .
CATSEGRVGANVLTF | TGTGCCACCAGTGAAGGCAGGGTGGGGGCCAACGTCCTGACTTTC | TRBJ2-6 | TRBV24-1 | . | .
CASSQRQGGSSYEQYF | TGCGCCAGCAGCCAACGGCAGGGCGGGAGCTCCTACGAGCAGTACTTC | TRBJ2-7 | TRBV5-1 | TRBD2 | .
CSARDPATGVRTQYF | TGCAGTGCTAGAGACCCGGCGACAGGGGTTAGAACCCAGTACTTC | TRBJ2-5 | TRBV20-1 | TRBD1 | .
CASSHLPGGDEQYF | TGTGCCAGCAGCCACCTCCCGGGGGGGGACGAGCAGTACTTC | TRBJ2-7 | TRBV14 | TRBD2 | .
CSVEVGDRGYEQYF | TGCAGCGTTGAAGTGGGAGACAGGGGATACGAGCAGTACTTC | TRBJ2-7 | TRBV29-1 | TRBD1 | many
CASSVEGGEQYF | TGTGCCAGCAGCGTAGAGGGGGGCGAGCAGTACTTC | TRBJ2-7 | TRBV9 | . | .